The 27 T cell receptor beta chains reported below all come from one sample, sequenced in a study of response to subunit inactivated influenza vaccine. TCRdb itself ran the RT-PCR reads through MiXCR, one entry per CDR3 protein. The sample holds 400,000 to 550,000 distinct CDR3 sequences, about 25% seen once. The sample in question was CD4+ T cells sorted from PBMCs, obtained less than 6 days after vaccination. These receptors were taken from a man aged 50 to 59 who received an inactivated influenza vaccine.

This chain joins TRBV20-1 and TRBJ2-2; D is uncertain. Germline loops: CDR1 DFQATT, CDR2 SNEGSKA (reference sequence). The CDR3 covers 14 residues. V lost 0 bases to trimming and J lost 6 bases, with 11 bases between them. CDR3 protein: CSARDPSGPGELFF. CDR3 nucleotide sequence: TGCAGTGCTAGAGATCCTTCCGGTCCCGGGGAGCTGTTTTTT.

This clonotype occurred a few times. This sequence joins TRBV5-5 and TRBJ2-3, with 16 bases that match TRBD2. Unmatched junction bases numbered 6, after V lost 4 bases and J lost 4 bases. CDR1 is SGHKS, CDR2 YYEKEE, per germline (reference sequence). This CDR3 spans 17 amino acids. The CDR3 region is CASSPGTSGGASDTQYF. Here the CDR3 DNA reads TGTGCCAGCAGCCCCGGGACTAGCGGGGGGGCCTCAGATACGCAGTATTTT.

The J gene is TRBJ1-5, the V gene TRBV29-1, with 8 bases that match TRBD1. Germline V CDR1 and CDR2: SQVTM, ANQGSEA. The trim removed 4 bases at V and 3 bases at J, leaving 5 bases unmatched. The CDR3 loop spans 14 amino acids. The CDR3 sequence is CSVASDRVNQPQHF. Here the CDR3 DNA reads TGCAGCGTTGCCTCGGACAGGGTCAATCAGCCCCAGCATTTT.

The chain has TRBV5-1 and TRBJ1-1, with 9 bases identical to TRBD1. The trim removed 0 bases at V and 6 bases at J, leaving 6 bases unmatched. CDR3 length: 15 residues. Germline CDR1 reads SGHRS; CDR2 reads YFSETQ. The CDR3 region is CASSLGGTGTSEAFF. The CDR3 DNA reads TGCGCCAGCAGCTTGGGTGGGACAGGGACGTCTGAAGCTTTCTTT.

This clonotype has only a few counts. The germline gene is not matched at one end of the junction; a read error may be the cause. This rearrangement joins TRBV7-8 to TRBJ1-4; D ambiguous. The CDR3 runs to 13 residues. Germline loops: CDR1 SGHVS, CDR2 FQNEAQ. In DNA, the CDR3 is TGTACCAGCAGCTTAGTTCCCACCGGGAAACTGTTTTTT. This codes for CTSSLVPTGKLFF.

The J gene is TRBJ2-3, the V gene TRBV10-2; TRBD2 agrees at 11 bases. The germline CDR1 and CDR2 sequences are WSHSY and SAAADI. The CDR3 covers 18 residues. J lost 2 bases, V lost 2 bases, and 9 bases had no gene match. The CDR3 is CASSEMPLAGGSTDTQYF. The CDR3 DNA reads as TGCGCCAGCAGTGAGATGCCCCTAGCGGGGGGCTCCACAGATACGCAGTATTTT.

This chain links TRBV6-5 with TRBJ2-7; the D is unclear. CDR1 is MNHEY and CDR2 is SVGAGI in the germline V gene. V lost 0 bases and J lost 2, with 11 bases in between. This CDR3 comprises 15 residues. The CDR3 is CASSYSPSSPYEQYF. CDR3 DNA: TGTGCCAGCAGTTACTCGCCCAGCTCCCCCTACGAGCAGTACTTC.

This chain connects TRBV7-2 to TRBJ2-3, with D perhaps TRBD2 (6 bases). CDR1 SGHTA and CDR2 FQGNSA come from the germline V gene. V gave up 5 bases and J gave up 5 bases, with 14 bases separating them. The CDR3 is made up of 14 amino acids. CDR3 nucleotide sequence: TGTGCCAGCAGCGCCGCCATGGGACTAGATACGCAGTATTTT. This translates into CASSAAMGLDTQYF.

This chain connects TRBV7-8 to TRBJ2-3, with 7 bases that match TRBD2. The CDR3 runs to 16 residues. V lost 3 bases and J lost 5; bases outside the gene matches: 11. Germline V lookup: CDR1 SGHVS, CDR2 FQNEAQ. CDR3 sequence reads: CASSFSFAGVIDTQYF. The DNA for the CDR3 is TGTGCCAGCAGCTTTAGTTTCGCGGGAGTGATAGATACGCAGTATTTT.

The CDR3 region is CSAREGSGYNEQFF. The CDR3 coding sequence is TGCAGTGCTAGAGAAGGTAGCGGCTACAATGAGCAGTTCTTC. The genes are TRBV20-1 and TRBJ2-1; tentatively, D is TRBD2 (6 bases). Trimming left V 0 bases short and J 3 bases short, with 9 bases between. Germline V gene lookup returns CDR1 DFQATT and CDR2 SNEGSKA (reference sequence). The CDR3 extends over 14 amino acids.

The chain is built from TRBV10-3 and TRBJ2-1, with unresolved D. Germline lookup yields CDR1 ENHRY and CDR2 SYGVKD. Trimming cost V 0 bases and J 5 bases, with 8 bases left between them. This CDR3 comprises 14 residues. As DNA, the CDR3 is TGTGCCATCAGTGAGTCGAAAATGGACAATGAGCAGTTCTTC. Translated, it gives CAISESKMDNEQFF.

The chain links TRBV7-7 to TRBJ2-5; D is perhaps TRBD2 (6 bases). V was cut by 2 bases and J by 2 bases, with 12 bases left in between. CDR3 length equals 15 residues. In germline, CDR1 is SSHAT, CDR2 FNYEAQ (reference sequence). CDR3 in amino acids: CASSLRWGTQETQYF. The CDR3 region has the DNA TGTGCCAGCAGCTTAAGGTGGGGGACTCAAGAGACCCAGTACTTC.

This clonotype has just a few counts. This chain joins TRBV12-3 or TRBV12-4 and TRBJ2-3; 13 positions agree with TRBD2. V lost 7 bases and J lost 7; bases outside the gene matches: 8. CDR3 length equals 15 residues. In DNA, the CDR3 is TGTGCCAGCACCGAGGGACTAGCGGGGATCCATACGCAGTATTTT. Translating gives CASTEGLAGIHTQYF.

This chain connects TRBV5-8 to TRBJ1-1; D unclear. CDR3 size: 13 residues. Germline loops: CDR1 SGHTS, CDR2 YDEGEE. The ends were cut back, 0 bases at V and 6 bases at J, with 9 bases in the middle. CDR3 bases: TGTGCCAGCAGCTTGGTTGTTACCGCTGAAGCTTTCTTT. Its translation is CASSLVVTAEAFF.

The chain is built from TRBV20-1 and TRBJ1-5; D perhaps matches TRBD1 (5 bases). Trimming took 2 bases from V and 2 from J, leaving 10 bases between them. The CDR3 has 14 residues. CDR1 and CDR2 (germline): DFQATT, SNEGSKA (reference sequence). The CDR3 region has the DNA TGCAGTGCTAGAAAAGGGGTCGGCAATCAGCCCCAGCATTTT. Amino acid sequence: CSARKGVGNQPQHF.

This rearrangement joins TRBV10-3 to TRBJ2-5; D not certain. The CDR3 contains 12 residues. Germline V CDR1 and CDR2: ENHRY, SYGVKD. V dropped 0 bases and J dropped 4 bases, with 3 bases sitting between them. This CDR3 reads CAISESAETQYF. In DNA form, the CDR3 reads TGTGCCATCAGTGAGTCGGCAGAGACCCAGTACTTC.

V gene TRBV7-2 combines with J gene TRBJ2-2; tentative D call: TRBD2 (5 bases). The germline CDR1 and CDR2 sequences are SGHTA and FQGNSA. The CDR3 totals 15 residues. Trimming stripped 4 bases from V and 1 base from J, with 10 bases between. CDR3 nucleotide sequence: TGTGCCAGCAGCTGGGAGCTGATGAACACCGGGGAGCTGTTTTTT. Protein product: CASSWELMNTGELFF.

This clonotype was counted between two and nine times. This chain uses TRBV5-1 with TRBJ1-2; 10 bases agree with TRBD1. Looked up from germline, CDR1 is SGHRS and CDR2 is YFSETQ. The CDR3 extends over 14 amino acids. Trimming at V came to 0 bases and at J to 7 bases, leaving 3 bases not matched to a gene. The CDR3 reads CASSLGQGARGYTF. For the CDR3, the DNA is TGCGCCAGCAGCTTGGGACAGGGGGCGCGTGGCTACACCTTC.

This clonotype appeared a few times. The CDR3 spells CSASSSGYEQYF. CDR3 sequence (DNA): TGCAGTGCTAGTTCTAGCGGTTACGAGCAGTACTTC. The chain has TRBV20-1 and TRBJ2-7, with 7 bases aligning to TRBD2. Germline CDR1 reads DFQATT; CDR2 reads SNEGSKA (reference sequence). The CDR3 is 12 residues long. J gave up 4 bases and V 3 bases, and 3 bases lay outside the gene matches.

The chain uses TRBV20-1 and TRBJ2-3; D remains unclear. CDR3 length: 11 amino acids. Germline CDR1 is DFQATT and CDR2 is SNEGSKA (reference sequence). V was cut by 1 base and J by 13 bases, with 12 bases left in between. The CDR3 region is CSARVEWLEYF. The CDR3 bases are TGCAGTGCTAGAGTAGAATGGTTAGAGTATTTT.

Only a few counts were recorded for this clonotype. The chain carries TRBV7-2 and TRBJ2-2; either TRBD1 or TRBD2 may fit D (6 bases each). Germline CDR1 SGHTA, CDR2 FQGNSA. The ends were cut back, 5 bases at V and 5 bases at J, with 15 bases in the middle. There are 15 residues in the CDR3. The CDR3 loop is CASSPGGSTTGELFF. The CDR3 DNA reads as TGTGCCAGCAGCCCCGGGGGCAGTACGACCGGGGAGCTGTTTTTT.

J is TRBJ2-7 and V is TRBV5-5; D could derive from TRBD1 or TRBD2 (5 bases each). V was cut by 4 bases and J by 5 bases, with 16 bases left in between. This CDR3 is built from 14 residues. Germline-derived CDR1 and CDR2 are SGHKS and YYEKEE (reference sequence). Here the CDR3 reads CASSGGPRVHEQYF. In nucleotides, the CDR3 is TGTGCCAGCAGCGGAGGACCCAGGGTTCACGAGCAGTACTTC.

CDR3 coding DNA: TGTGCCAGCAGCCCATCCCGGGTTGGAGCAAACACTGAAGCTTTCTTT. This gives the protein CASSPSRVGANTEAFF. This rearrangement joins TRBV5-6 to TRBJ1-1; D remains unclear. CDR1 SGHDT and CDR2 YYEEEE come from the germline V gene. The V and J ends lost 4 bases and 2 bases respectively, with 18 bases between them. The CDR3 has 16 residues.

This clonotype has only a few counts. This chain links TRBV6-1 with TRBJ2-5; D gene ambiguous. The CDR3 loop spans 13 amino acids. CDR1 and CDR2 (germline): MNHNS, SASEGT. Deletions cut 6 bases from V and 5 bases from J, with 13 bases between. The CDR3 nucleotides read TGTGCCAGCAGATCGGCCGACCGGGAGACCCAGTACTTC. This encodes CASRSADRETQYF.

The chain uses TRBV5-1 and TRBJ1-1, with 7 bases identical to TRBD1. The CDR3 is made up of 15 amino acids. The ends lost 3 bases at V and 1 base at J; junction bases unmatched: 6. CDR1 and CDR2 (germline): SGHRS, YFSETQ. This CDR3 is CASSSWTGPNTEAFF. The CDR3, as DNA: TGCGCCAGCAGCTCCTGGACAGGCCCGAACACTGAAGCTTTCTTT.

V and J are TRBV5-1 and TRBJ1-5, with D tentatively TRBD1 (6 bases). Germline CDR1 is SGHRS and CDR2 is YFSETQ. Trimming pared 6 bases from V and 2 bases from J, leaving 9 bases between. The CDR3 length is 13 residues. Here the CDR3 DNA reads TGCGCCAGCAAGGGGGATGGCAATCAGCCCCAGCATTTT. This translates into CASKGDGNQPQHF.

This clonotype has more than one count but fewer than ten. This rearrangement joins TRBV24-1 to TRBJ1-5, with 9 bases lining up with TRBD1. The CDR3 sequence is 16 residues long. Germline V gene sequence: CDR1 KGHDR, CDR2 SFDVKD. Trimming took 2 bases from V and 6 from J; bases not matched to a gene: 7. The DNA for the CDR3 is TGTGCCACCAGTGATTCACAGGGGGCCCCCGTTCAGCCCCAGCATTTT. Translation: CATSDSQGAPVQPQHF.